What follows is one T cell receptor (beta chain) and its context. Its antigen is not known. The sample comes from a study of cytomegalovirus exposure and HLA in healthy donors. Study-wide results and caveats: A previous analysis found most TCR beta V segments productive roughly 90% or roughly 30% of the time. Some public TCRs appeared in many individuals, while most sequences were rare.

60 Vbeta and 13 Jbeta primers were used in PCR. The method was immunoSEQ multiplex PCR; TCRdb's version includes in-frame clones alone and lacks a portion of them. The sample records roughly 130,000 clones, roughly 70% being singletons. Deletions cut 6 bases from V and 0 bases from J, with 14 bases between. The germline gives CDR1 MRHNA, CDR2 SNTAGT. This CDR3 has 15 amino acids. Sequencing was done on a sample of PBMCs. The chain has TRBV6-4 and TRBJ1-1, with a possible D match to TRBD1 (6 bases). The receptor was isolated from a woman aged 40 to 50 in good health and CMV-seropositive. CDR3 DNA: TGTGCCAGCAGCCCTGTTGGGGGCATGAACACTGAAGCTTTCTTT. Translated, it gives CASSPVGGMNTEAFF.